This passage covers 3 T cell receptor beta chains from one sample sequenced in a study of shared clonotypes between healthy human individuals. Here immunoSEQ multiplex PCR was the method, and the copy in TCRdb shows in-frame clones only, minus some. Of 450,000 or so clones in the sample, around 77% were seen once. The specimen sequenced was PBMCs. These receptors were collected from a woman aged 40-49 years in good health. Some clones in this sample may be carry-over from other donors' samples.

This clone was observed at least ten times. This chain joins TRBV7-6 and TRBJ2-5; tentative D call: TRBD1 (6 bases). V shed 5 bases and J shed 5 bases, with 12 bases lying between them. This CDR3 contains 13 residues. Germline CDR1 reads SGHVS; CDR2 reads FNYEAQ. CDR3 nucleotide sequence: TGTGCCAGCAGCCCACGGACAGTCGAGACCCAGTACTTC. It codes for CASSPRTVETQYF.

Concerning this clone: A far larger clone is a single base away, which makes a read error likely. This sample also contains other DNA sequences that code for the same CDR3. The chain has TRBV7-3 and TRBJ2-6; a weak D match, TRBD2 (6 bases). This CDR3 is built from 16 residues. Germline-derived CDR1 and CDR2 are SGHTA and FQGTGA. The CDR3 DNA reads TGTGCCAGCAGCTTACCGACGGGGGTAGGGGCTAACGTCCTGACTTTC. Its protein is CASSLPTGVGANVLTF.

The J gene is TRBJ1-1, the V gene TRBV6-6; 7 nucleotides align to TRBD1. CDR3 length: 15 residues. The ends lost 6 bases at V and 0 bases at J; junction bases unmatched: 7. Germline lookup yields CDR1 MNHNY and CDR2 SVGAGI (reference sequence). The CDR3 spells CASRLGGGMNTEAFF. As DNA, the CDR3 is TGTGCCAGCAGGTTAGGAGGGGGCATGAACACTGAAGCTTTCTTT.